This T cell receptor beta chain came from a study of a mutant IDH1 vaccine in newly diagnosed glioma (dated by TCRdb to 2020 to 2023). Regarding the research as a whole: In the chemotherapy-containing groups, vaccination started alongside temozolomide cycles, whereas in patients who had radiotherapy alone it started 4-6 weeks after radiotherapy. Before enrollment, patients had received standard therapy of radiotherapy alone, temozolomide alone, or radiochemotherapy with temozolomide; most received the combination. Longitudinal TCRB deep sequencing was done for roughly 23 treated patients, wherever samples were available for exploratory analyses. Of the 32 patients who were treated, around 60% were male and about 40% were female, and the mean age was around 43 years. Visit V12 was the week-35 safety follow-up and visit V13 was the week-47 end of study. Peripheral blood was drawn at six visits: V03 (baseline), V05, V07, V10, V12 and V13. What the study reported, not specific to this receptor: Pseudoprogression seemed to be unrelated to changes in the top peripheral T cell clonotypes found by TCRB sequencing. Across multiple MHC alleles, vaccine-induced immune responses were seen in around 93% of patients. According to the authors, sample limitations meant that analyses of patient blood samples could not be reproduced. Availability determined which PBMC samples were chosen for TCRB deep sequencing.

The protocol used for the library was the immunoSEQ multiplex PCR assay. Rearranged TCR beta chain sequences were amplified with the hsTCRB Kit following the manufacturer's protocol. Sequencing of TCRB libraries was carried out on an Illumina MiSeq. The authors' pipeline ran thus. The kit vendor's proprietary platform handled demultiplexing, trimming and gene mapping. TCRdb re-hosts the immuneACCESS table, in-frame sequences only. Its copies lack some clones; in the studies checked, an unresolved V gene accounts for under half of them, and the cause for the rest is not known. The V and J calls and clone size were taken over from that table, and D and trimming were inferred from the DNA. In this sample the table shows roughly 86,000 clones, 81% of which occur a single time. The ten largest clones capture 5.2% of the sample. In the paper's terms, the time point label means: week 47, end of study. Each vaccine dose was 300 ug of a 20-mer mutant IDH1 peptide in Montanide, given subcutaneously with topical imiquimod. Eight vaccinations were administered to patients in weeks 1, 3, 5, 7, 11, 15, 19 and 23, corresponding to visits V03 through V10. Newly diagnosed WHO grade 3 or 4 IDH1-mutant astrocytomas showing loss of nuclear ATRX were present in the donors. The samples were drawn from NOA16, a multicentre, single-arm, open-label phase I trial in Germany that tested a mutant IDH1 peptide vaccine in humans for the first time. The DNeasy Blood and Tissue Kit was used to extract genomic DNA from EDTA blood for TCRB sequencing.

The cysteine opens and the phenylalanine closes a CDR3 of 14 amino acids. Only the CDR3 region is kept as DNA, spanning 42 bases read in frame from base 1. Cut back by 5 bases and 1 base, the V and J ends lie 11 bases apart. Reading the germline V gene gives CDR1 MDHEN and CDR2 SYDVKM. About this clone itself: Its antigen remains unidentified. Base qualities are missing; no much larger clone stands one base away.

The sequence is built from TRBV28 and TRBJ1-1, and perhaps TRBD1 as D gene, on 5 matching bases. This sequence originates from a man between 35 and 55 years old with glioma. Sequencing was performed on PBMCs, taken from a glioma patient whose treatment included an IDH1 peptide vaccine. The CDR3 corresponds to CASSLHGGNTEAFF. At the DNA level, the sequence is TGTGCCAGCAGTCTCCATGGGGGGAACACTGAAGCTTTCTTT.